Described below is a single T cell receptor (beta chain) sequence and its context. The antigen is not known. The study ran the assay at deep level. Unsorted PBMC replicate PCRs used approximately 300 ng DNA, around 29,000 T cell genomes. Some clones are missing from TCRdb's copy, which holds only in-frame ones; the method was immunoSEQ multiplex PCR. This table holds some 500,000 clones, 60% to 80% found once. These data come from a study of shared clonotypes between healthy human individuals. The study, taken as a whole, reports: Limited genetic and exposure-history diversity came from having few donors.

The J segment lost 5 bases and the V segment lost 1 base, leaving 12 bases of the junction unmatched. Per the germline V gene, CDR1 is SGHRS and CDR2 is YFSETQ. This CDR3 contains 17 residues. This TCR derives from a woman aged 35 to 49 in good health. Some clones in this sample may be carry-over from other donors' samples. This chain uses TRBV5-1 with TRBJ2-7, with TRBD2 identical over 10 bases. The sequenced sample was PBMCs. DNA of the CDR3: TGCGCCAGCAGCTTGAACCCTAGCGGGAGCCCCTGGCACGAGCAGTACTTC. Protein product: CASSLNPSGSPWHEQYF.